A single sample gave rise to the 9 T cell receptor beta chains below, sequenced in a study of cytomegalovirus exposure and HLA in healthy donors. A multiplex PCR was run with 60 Vbeta primers and 13 Jbeta primers. Here immunoSEQ multiplex PCR was the method, and the copy in TCRdb shows in-frame clones only, minus some. The sample records some 45,000 clones, 50% to 55% being singletons. Sequencing used PBMCs. The receptors shown here come from a human donor in good health.

The genes are TRBV6-5 and TRBJ2-7; 7 nucleotides line up with TRBD1. Germline CDR1 reads MNHEY; CDR2 reads SVGAGI. The length of the CDR3 is 14 residues. V lost 6 bases to trimming and J lost 0 bases; unmatched junction nucleotides: 5. CDR3: CASRTTGTSYEQYF. In DNA, the CDR3 is TGTGCCAGCAGGACGACAGGGACCTCCTACGAGCAGTACTTC.

In its sample, this clone was seen a few times. The CDR3 loop reads CASSIRGDYGYTF. The CDR3 nucleotides are TGTGCCAGCAGTATACGGGGAGATTATGGCTACACCTTC. The chain joins TRBV2 to TRBJ1-2; the D is unclear. This CDR3 comprises 13 residues. With 5 bases removed from V and 5 bases from J, the gap between germline ends came to 12 bases. Germline values: CDR1 SNHLY, CDR2 FYNNEI.

The chain is built from TRBV4-1 and TRBJ2-7; 12 nucleotides line up with TRBD2. This CDR3 region has 22 residues. V shed 0 bases and J 3 bases; nucleotides not matched to a gene: 21. Per the germline V gene, CDR1 is MGHRA and CDR2 is YSYEKL. The CDR3 protein is CASSQEPPWTSGTYSGYYEQYF. The DNA of the CDR3 is TGCGCCAGCAGCCAAGAGCCGCCTTGGACTAGCGGGACCTACTCCGGATACTACGAGCAGTACTTC.

V is TRBV6-5 and J is TRBJ2-7; TRBD1 is a possible D gene (5 bases). V was pared by 2 bases and J by 2 bases, with 13 bases between. Germline V gene sequence: CDR1 MNHEY, CDR2 SVGAGI. The CDR3 spans 15 residues. Here the CDR3 DNA reads TGTGCCAGCAGTTACGGTCAGGGCTTCCCCTACGAGCAGTACTTC. Residues: CASSYGQGFPYEQYF.

The chain uses TRBV7-2 and TRBJ2-3; TRBD2 aligns across 12 bases. This CDR3 contains 16 residues. Per the germline V gene, CDR1 is SGHTA and CDR2 is FQGNSA. V gave up 6 bases and J gave up 2 bases; unmatched junction bases: 6. The CDR3 here is CASRTRLAGDTDTQYF. Written as DNA, the CDR3 is TGTGCCAGCAGGACCCGACTAGCGGGGGACACAGATACGCAGTATTTT.

V and J are TRBV7-9 and TRBJ1-6; a possible D gene is TRBD1 (5 bases). The CDR3 consists of 17 residues. In germline, CDR1 is SEHNR, CDR2 FQNEAQ (reference sequence). V was cut by 0 bases and J by 2 bases, with 11 bases left in between. The CDR3 sequence is CASSLAWPGAYNSPLHF. The CDR3 DNA is TGTGCCAGCAGCTTAGCCTGGCCGGGGGCCTATAATTCACCCCTCCACTTT.

This clone was picked up a small number of times. This chain links TRBV18 with TRBJ2-1; 14 positions match TRBD2. This CDR3 contains 16 residues. Germline trimming cut 5 bases from V and 8 bases from J; bases unmatched to any gene: 8. CDR1 and CDR2 (germline): KGHSH, LQKENI. Written as DNA, the CDR3 is TGTGCCAGCTCAGCCGGGACTAGCGGGAGTCTAGATGAGCAGTTCTTC. Amino acids: CASSAGTSGSLDEQFF.

Only a few counts were recorded for this clone. The chain couples TRBV4-2 to TRBJ2-7, with 11 nucleotides matching TRBD2. CDR3 size: 16 residues. Germline V CDR1 and CDR2: LGHNA, YNFKEQ. Trimming at V came to 1 base and at J to 4 bases, leaving 6 bases not matched to a gene. The CDR3 reads CASSQGDLAGGYEQYF. The DNA of the CDR3 is TGTGCCAGCAGCCAAGGCGATCTAGCGGGAGGATACGAGCAGTACTTC.

This clone was found a few times. The chain carries TRBV5-1 and TRBJ2-3; 11 bases align to TRBD2. The ends lost 0 bases at V and 1 base at J; junction bases unmatched: 4. Germline V lookup: CDR1 SGHRS, CDR2 YFSETQ. This CDR3 has 17 amino acids. In nucleotides, the CDR3 is TGCGCCAGCAGCTTGGTTCCGGGACTAGCGGGCACAGATACGCAGTATTTT. This translates into CASSLVPGLAGTDTQYF.